These T cell receptor beta chains were read from a single sample in a study of technical replicates of blood from several donors. Profiling relied on immunoSEQ multiplex PCR, and the TCRdb table lists in-frame clones only, not all of them. The profile shows about 60,000 clones, about 89% of them singletons. The sample was PBMCs. The receptors stem from a human donor in good health. Some clones in this sample may be carry-over from other donors' samples. CDR3s include the opening cysteine and the closing phenylalanine or tryptophan. The order of the fields is V gene, CDR3 length, CDR3 protein.

>TRBV19|13
CASSPLIGYEQYF
>TRBV19|14
CASSGGRGSYEQYF
>TRBV11-2|15
CASSPMTGMNTEAFF
>TRBV7-9|17
CASSLSVAGGGDYEQYF
>TRBV27|19
CASAHARTGQLTGANVLTF
>TRBV7-2|14
CASSLGGENTEAFF
>TRBV4-2|14
CASSQPTRTYEQYF
>TRBV7-9|15
CASTLGGEPGYEQYF
>TRBV7-9|15
CASRSTGGAGSPLHF
>TRBV14|14
CATSGGSSLYGYTF
>TRBV11-2|12
CASSGRLVSQYF
>TRBV7-2|13
CASRGTSMETQYF
>TRBV19|13
CASSNRDSYEQYF
>TRBV29-1|15
CSVRGTGGPDIKQFF
>TRBV18|14
CASSPSRQGYTQYF
>TRBV2|15
CASRDLAGSSYEQYF
>TRBV7-8|16
CASSLSPDRGSGGYTF
>TRBV7-2|14
CASSRRTGLNEQYF
>TRBV13|12
CASSEDRREQFF
>TRBV15|17
CATSRDLGTGSNEKLFF
>TRBV30|13
CAWSVRRADTQYF
>TRBV28|17
CASSPGTGRGLPYEQYF
>TRBV14|15
CASRATGTGDYEQYF
>TRBV5-1|14
CASSVRANTGELFF
>TRBV30|14
CAWSLVVGNSPLHF
>TRBV6-6|13
CASSPTGFGEAFF
>TRBV2|14
CASSVGGGFDEQYF
>TRBV5-8|15
CASDPPGLAKNIQYF